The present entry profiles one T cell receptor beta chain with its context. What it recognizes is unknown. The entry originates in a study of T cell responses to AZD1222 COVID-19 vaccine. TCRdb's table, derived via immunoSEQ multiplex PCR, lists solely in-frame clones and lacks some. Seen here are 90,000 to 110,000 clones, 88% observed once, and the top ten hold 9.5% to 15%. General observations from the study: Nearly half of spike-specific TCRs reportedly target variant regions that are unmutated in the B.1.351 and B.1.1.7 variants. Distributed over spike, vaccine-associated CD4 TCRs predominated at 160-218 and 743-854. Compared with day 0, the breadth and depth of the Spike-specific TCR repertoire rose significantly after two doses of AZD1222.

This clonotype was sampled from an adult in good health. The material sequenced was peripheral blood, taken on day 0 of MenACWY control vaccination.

The CDR3 reads CASSFGTSGGTYQETQYF. The CDR3 coding sequence is TGCGCCAGCAGCTTCGGGACTAGCGGGGGTACTTACCAAGAGACCCAGTACTTC. The chain links TRBV5-1 to TRBJ2-5; 14 nucleotides align to TRBD2. From germline, CDR1 is SGHRS and CDR2 YFSETQ. This CDR3 comprises 18 residues. V was pared by 2 bases and J by 0 bases, with 6 bases of the junction left unmatched.